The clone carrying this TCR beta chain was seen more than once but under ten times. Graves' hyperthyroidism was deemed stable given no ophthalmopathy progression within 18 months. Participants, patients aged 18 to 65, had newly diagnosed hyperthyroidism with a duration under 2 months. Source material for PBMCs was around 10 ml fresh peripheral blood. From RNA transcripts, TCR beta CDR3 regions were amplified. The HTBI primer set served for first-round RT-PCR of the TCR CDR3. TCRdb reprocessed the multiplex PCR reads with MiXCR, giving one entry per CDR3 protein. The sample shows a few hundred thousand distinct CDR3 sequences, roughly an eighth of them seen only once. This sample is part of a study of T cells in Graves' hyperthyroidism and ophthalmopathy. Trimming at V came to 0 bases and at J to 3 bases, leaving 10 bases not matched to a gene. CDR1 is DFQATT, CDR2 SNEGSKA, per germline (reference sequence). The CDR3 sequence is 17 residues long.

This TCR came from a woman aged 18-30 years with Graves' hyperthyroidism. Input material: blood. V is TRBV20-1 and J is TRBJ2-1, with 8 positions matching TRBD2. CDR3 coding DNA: TGCAGTGCTAGAGATGGTAGCGGGAATGCCAACTACAATGAGCAGTTCTTC. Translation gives CSARDGSGNANYNEQFF.